The rows below give T cell receptor beta chains drawn from one sample of a study of control samples from healthy donors and cancer patients. Sequenced by immunoSEQ multiplex PCR; TCRdb stores in-frame clones only, minus some. Here the sample table reports about 200,000 clones. The specimen sequenced was blood. The source of these receptors is a woman in her thirties in good health. Each CDR3 is given with its conserved first and last residue. The D gene is left open where the match is weak.

V gene: TRBV4-2
J gene: TRBJ1-5
D gene: -
CDR3 DNA: TGTGCCAGCAGCCCCCAGGCCGGAGCCTTCAATCAGCCCCAGCATTTT
CDR3 protein: CASSPQAGAFNQPQHF

V gene: TRBV6-5
J gene: TRBJ1-2
D gene: TRBD1
CDR3 DNA: TGTGCCAGCAGTAATACAGGGGGCTATGGCTACACCTTC
CDR3 protein: CASSNTGGYGYTF

V gene: TRBV5-1
J gene: TRBJ1-1
D gene: -
CDR3 DNA: TGCGCCAGCAGCTTGGAAGGTAACACTGAAGCTTTCTTT
CDR3 protein: CASSLEGNTEAFF

V gene: TRBV19
J gene: TRBJ2-3
D gene: -
CDR3 DNA: TGTGCCAGTAGTAACGACAGACCCACAGATACGCAGTATTTT
CDR3 protein: CASSNDRPTDTQYF

V gene: TRBV28
J gene: TRBJ1-1
D gene: TRBD1
CDR3 DNA: TGTGCCAGCAGTCCCCCCTGGGGGACAGGGTACGGATCTGAAGCTTTCTTT
CDR3 protein: CASSPPWGTGYGSEAFF

V gene: TRBV29-1
J gene: TRBJ1-1
D gene: -
CDR3 DNA: TGCAGCGTTGAACGGGTTCTGAACACTGAAGCTTTCTTT
CDR3 protein: CSVERVLNTEAFF

V gene: TRBV7-2
J gene: TRBJ2-5
D gene: -
CDR3 DNA: TGTGCCAGCAGCTTAGACAGACGAGAGACCCAGTACTTC
CDR3 protein: CASSLDRRETQYF

V gene: TRBV15
J gene: TRBJ2-3
D gene: TRBD2
CDR3 DNA: TGTGCCACCAGCAGACTAGCGGGGAGGCCTATCCCAGATACGCAGTATTTT
CDR3 protein: CATSRLAGRPIPDTQYF

V gene: TRBV27
J gene: TRBJ1-2
D gene: TRBD1
CDR3 DNA: TGTGCCAGCAGTTTATCTGGGGCCGGGACAGGGGCTCGAGGCTACACCTTC
CDR3 protein: CASSLSGAGTGARGYTF

V gene: TRBV7-2
J gene: TRBJ2-7
D gene: TRBD1
CDR3 DNA: TGTGCCAGCAGCGGACAGGGGAGCTCCTACGAGCAGTACTTC
CDR3 protein: CASSGQGSSYEQYF

V gene: TRBV5-1
J gene: TRBJ2-6
D gene: -
CDR3 DNA: TGCGCCAGCAGCTTACCGACGGTGAGCTCTGGGGCCAACGTCCTGACTTTC
CDR3 protein: CASSLPTVSSGANVLTF

V gene: TRBV28
J gene: TRBJ2-7
D gene: TRBD2
CDR3 DNA: TGTGCCAGCAGCCTACTGGTCCTAGCGGGGGCGCCCAGCTCCTACGAGCAGTACTTC
CDR3 protein: CASSLLVLAGAPSSYEQYF

V gene: TRBV2
J gene: TRBJ2-6
D gene: -
CDR3 DNA: TGTGCCAGCAGGCAGGGGGGCTCTGGGGCCAACGTCCTGACTTTC
CDR3 protein: CASRQGGSGANVLTF

V gene: TRBV6-2/TRBV6-3
J gene: TRBJ2-7
D gene: TRBD1
CDR3 DNA: TGTGCCAGCAGTTACCCCGACAGGGGGCTAAGGGAGCAGTACTTC
CDR3 protein: CASSYPDRGLREQYF

V gene: TRBV7-6
J gene: TRBJ1-5
D gene: -
CDR3 DNA: TGTGCCAGCAGCTTACGAAGCCAGCGTTATAGCAATCAGCCCCAGCATTTT
CDR3 protein: CASSLRSQRYSNQPQHF

V gene: TRBV7-2
J gene: TRBJ2-2
D gene: -
CDR3 DNA: TGTGCCAGCAGCTCCTCCGGGACAACGAACACCGGGGAGCTGTTTTTT
CDR3 protein: CASSSSGTTNTGELFF

V gene: TRBV7-9
J gene: TRBJ1-5
D gene: TRBD1
CDR3 DNA: TGTGCCAGCAGCTCCCGGACAGGTCCAATGGATCAGCCCCAGCATTTT
CDR3 protein: CASSSRTGPMDQPQHF

V gene: TRBV18
J gene: TRBJ1-3
D gene: -
CDR3 DNA: TGTGCCAGCTCGACCGGGACAACACGAAACACCATATATTTT
CDR3 protein: CASSTGTTRNTIYF

V gene: TRBV24-1
J gene: TRBJ2-7
D gene: -
CDR3 DNA: TGTGCCACCAGTGATTCCCGGTCCGGGACCTCCTCCTACGAGCAGTACTTC
CDR3 protein: CATSDSRSGTSSYEQYF

V gene: TRBV6-5
J gene: TRBJ2-7
D gene: TRBD1
CDR3 DNA: TGTGCCAGCAGTTACTCGGGCGGGACAGGGCCTTCGCTGGAGTACTTC
CDR3 protein: CASSYSGGTGPSLEYF

V gene: TRBV19
J gene: TRBJ2-7
D gene: TRBD1
CDR3 DNA: TGTGCCAGTAATAATCCGGGACAGGGGATCTACGAGCAGTACTTC
CDR3 protein: CASNNPGQGIYEQYF

V gene: TRBV24-1
J gene: TRBJ2-7
D gene: TRBD1
CDR3 DNA: TGTGCCACCAGTGAATCCGGGACAGGGGACGAGCAGTACTTC
CDR3 protein: CATSESGTGDEQYF

V gene: TRBV6-1
J gene: TRBJ1-2
D gene: -
CDR3 DNA: TGTGCCAGCAGTGTGCAAGGAGGGGGAGCTAACTATGGCTACACCTTC
CDR3 protein: CASSVQGGGANYGYTF

V gene: TRBV24-1
J gene: TRBJ1-1
D gene: -
CDR3 DNA: TGTGCCACCAGTTCGAGAGGGAACACTGAAGCTTTCTTT
CDR3 protein: CATSSRGNTEAFF

V gene: TRBV28
J gene: TRBJ2-1
D gene: -
CDR3 DNA: TGTGCCAGCAGTTTTGGGGACCAGTACAATGAGCAGTTCTTC
CDR3 protein: CASSFGDQYNEQFF

V gene: TRBV7-9
J gene: TRBJ2-7
D gene: TRBD1
CDR3 DNA: TGTGCCAGCACCAATGTCCCGAGACAGGGGTCCTACGAGCAGTACTTC
CDR3 protein: CASTNVPRQGSYEQYF

V gene: TRBV11-2
J gene: TRBJ1-5
D gene: TRBD1
CDR3 DNA: TGTGCCAGCAGCTTACGAGGGCGGGACAGGGGCAATCAGCCCCAGCATTTT
CDR3 protein: CASSLRGRDRGNQPQHF

V gene: TRBV7-2
J gene: TRBJ1-1
D gene: TRBD1
CDR3 DNA: TGTGCCAGCAGCTTGACCGACAGGGGGAGGGCTGAAGCTTTCTTT
CDR3 protein: CASSLTDRGRAEAFF

V gene: TRBV7-8
J gene: TRBJ1-5
D gene: TRBD1
CDR3 DNA: TGTGCCAGCAGCCCTACCAACAGGGGTCAGCCCCAGCATTTT
CDR3 protein: CASSPTNRGQPQHF

V gene: TRBV19
J gene: TRBJ1-5
D gene: TRBD1
CDR3 DNA: TGTGCCAGTACCCTACGTTCCGGGACAGGAGGCAATCAGCCCCAGCATTTT
CDR3 protein: CASTLRSGTGGNQPQHF

V gene: TRBV3-1/TRBV3-2
J gene: TRBJ2-1
D gene: -
CDR3 DNA: TGTGCCAGCAGCCAAGATCAGGTCCGACCACTGTTCTTC
CDR3 protein: CASSQDQVRPLFF

V gene: TRBV25-1
J gene: TRBJ2-7
D gene: -
CDR3 DNA: TGTGCCAGCAGTGAACGAAAAGAAATGTCCCTCGAGCAGTACTTC
CDR3 protein: CASSERKEMSLEQYF

V gene: TRBV6-5
J gene: TRBJ1-2
D gene: -
CDR3 DNA: TGTGCCAGCAGTCCACATTCCTCCTCTAACTATGGCTACACCTTC
CDR3 protein: CASSPHSSSNYGYTF

V gene: TRBV12-5
J gene: TRBJ1-6
D gene: -
CDR3 DNA: TGTGCTAGTGGTTTGAGGCCTGGGAATTCACCCCTCCACTTT
CDR3 protein: CASGLRPGNSPLHF

V gene: TRBV5-1
J gene: TRBJ1-1
D gene: -
CDR3 DNA: TGCGCCAGCAGCCCCGGACACGAAAACACTGAAGCTTTCTTT
CDR3 protein: CASSPGHENTEAFF

V gene: TRBV15
J gene: TRBJ1-2
D gene: -
CDR3 DNA: TGTGCCACCAGCAGGACGGGGGAAAGCTTCTATGGCTACACCTTC
CDR3 protein: CATSRTGESFYGYTF

V gene: TRBV5-1
J gene: TRBJ1-5
D gene: -
CDR3 DNA: TGCGCCAGCAGCGAACAGGGTCATAGCAATCAGCCCCAGCATTTT
CDR3 protein: CASSEQGHSNQPQHF

V gene: TRBV4-2
J gene: TRBJ1-6
D gene: -
CDR3 DNA: TGTGCCAGCAGCCGGAGAAGTTCCGGGACTCGGGAGGATAATTCACCCCTCCACTTT
CDR3 protein: CASSRRSSGTREDNSPLHF

V gene: TRBV5-1
J gene: TRBJ2-2
D gene: -
CDR3 DNA: TGCGCCAGCAGCGGGGGACGGAACACCGGGGAGCTGTTTTTT
CDR3 protein: CASSGGRNTGELFF

V gene: TRBV19
J gene: TRBJ2-3
D gene: TRBD1
CDR3 DNA: TGTGCCAGTAGTACAGGGGGCGGGACAGATACGCAGTATTTT
CDR3 protein: CASSTGGGTDTQYF

V gene: TRBV7-2
J gene: TRBJ1-5
D gene: -
CDR3 DNA: TGTGCCAGCAGCTTAGCGAGAGGACCCAATCAGCCCCAGCATTTT
CDR3 protein: CASSLARGPNQPQHF

V gene: TRBV13
J gene: TRBJ1-2
D gene: -
CDR3 DNA: TGTGCCAGCAGCTTCCGGAACTATGGCTACACCTTC
CDR3 protein: CASSFRNYGYTF

V gene: TRBV12-3/TRBV12-4
J gene: TRBJ2-7
D gene: -
CDR3 DNA: TGTGCCAGCAGTTTAGTCGCTCCCTACGAGCAGTACTTC
CDR3 protein: CASSLVAPYEQYF

V gene: TRBV7-9
J gene: TRBJ2-5
D gene: -
CDR3 DNA: TGTGCCAGCAGCTTAGCGGTGGCGGTAAAAGAGACCCAGTACTTC
CDR3 protein: CASSLAVAVKETQYF

V gene: TRBV18
J gene: TRBJ1-6
D gene: TRBD1
CDR3 DNA: TGTGCCAGCTCACGGGGACAGGGTTTAGGGTCCCTCCACTTT
CDR3 protein: CASSRGQGLGSLHF

V gene: TRBV5-6
J gene: TRBJ1-1
D gene: -
CDR3 DNA: TGTGCCAGCAGCCGCCCGGGTAGCTTAATGAACACTGAAGCTTTCTTT
CDR3 protein: CASSRPGSLMNTEAFF

V gene: TRBV28
J gene: TRBJ1-1
D gene: -
CDR3 DNA: TGTGCCAGCAGTTTAGGGGGGGGTCAAGCTTTCTTT
CDR3 protein: CASSLGGGQAFF

V gene: TRBV3-1/TRBV3-2
J gene: TRBJ2-5
D gene: -
CDR3 DNA: TGTGCCAGCAGCCAAGCTGGGGAGACCCAGTACTTC
CDR3 protein: CASSQAGETQYF

V gene: TRBV9
J gene: TRBJ2-7
D gene: TRBD2
CDR3 DNA: TGTGCCAGCAGCGTAACAAGCGGGGGGGCGGTCTACGAGCAGTACTTC
CDR3 protein: CASSVTSGGAVYEQYF

V gene: TRBV5-1
J gene: TRBJ1-1
D gene: -
CDR3 DNA: TGCGCCAGCAGCTTGGGCTTGAACACTGAAGCTTTCTTT
CDR3 protein: CASSLGLNTEAFF

V gene: TRBV5-1
J gene: TRBJ1-4
D gene: TRBD1
CDR3 DNA: TGCGCCAGCAGCACACCTGACAGGGGGAGACAACTGTTTTTT
CDR3 protein: CASSTPDRGRQLFF

V gene: TRBV7-2
J gene: TRBJ2-1
D gene: -
CDR3 DNA: TGTGCCAGCAGCTTAGATGTCTTCTCGTCTGGGACCAATGAGCAGTTCTTC
CDR3 protein: CASSLDVFSSGTNEQFF

V gene: TRBV28
J gene: TRBJ1-6
D gene: -
CDR3 DNA: TGTGCCAGCAGTTTCACGTATTCACCCCTCCACTTT
CDR3 protein: CASSFTYSPLHF

V gene: TRBV7-4
J gene: TRBJ1-2
D gene: TRBD1
CDR3 DNA: TGTGCCAGCAGCTTACACCGGGGACAGGGTGGCGACACCTTC
CDR3 protein: CASSLHRGQGGDTF

V gene: TRBV6-5
J gene: TRBJ1-2
D gene: TRBD1
CDR3 DNA: TGTGCCAGCAGCCACCTCGGACAGGCCAACTATGGCTACACCTTC
CDR3 protein: CASSHLGQANYGYTF

V gene: TRBV27
J gene: TRBJ1-5
D gene: -
CDR3 DNA: TGTGCCAGCAGTTTATCGGCGGGGGGAACTCAGCCCCAGCATTTT
CDR3 protein: CASSLSAGGTQPQHF